This T cell receptor (beta chain) was recorded in a study of molecular identifiers for immune sequencing clone quantification. About the study: Sequencing covered four of five parts into which replicate RNA from approximately 22,000 or 94,000 naive CD8 cells was split. General study points: Jurkat TCR RNA spiked in from one cell (amid about a million naive cells) was reportedly detectable.

V lost 5 bases to trimming and J lost 3 bases, with 13 bases between them. CDR1 is DFQATT and CDR2 is SNEGSKA in the germline V gene (reference sequence). The CDR3 sequence is 13 residues long. Bulk TCR libraries were made with methods that had been previously described and with listed TCR primers. TCRdb re-derived calls from the PCR reads in MiXCR, one entry per CDR3 protein. The sample shows about 630,000 distinct CDR3 sequences, 25% of them seen only once. This clonotype was seen ten or more times. Antigen unknown. The TCR was taken from a human donor in good health. Some libraries in this study had Jurkat cell RNA spiked in. Sequenced: naive CD8+ T cells from blood, with Jurkat cell RNA spiked in. Specified subset: FACS-sorted CD8+CD4-CCR7+CD45RA+ naive T cells. The genes are TRBV20-1 and TRBJ2-5; D is unresolved. The CDR3: CSAPWQAKETQYF. The CDR3 DNA reads as TGCAGTGCTCCCTGGCAGGCCAAAGAGACCCAGTACTTC.